These 21 T cell receptor beta chains originate from one sample sequenced in a study of T cell changes during pregnancy in multiple sclerosis (dated by TCRdb to about 2019). The library was prepared using the immunoSEQ multiplex PCR assay. In its TCRdb copy, this immuneACCESS table keeps in-frame sequences only and misses some clones. Where compared with another copy, unresolved V genes explain less than half of these, and the others have no known cause. This sample lists tens of thousands of clones; about 93% were detected once. Around 3% of the sample is in the top ten clones. Material: peripheral blood, obtained in the third trimester of pregnancy. Receptors were obtained from a female donor in good health, enrolled as a control in a pregnancy study.

The gene calls are TRBV5-1 and TRBJ2-1; D not certain. Trimming cost V 3 bases and J 3 bases, with 7 bases left between them. Germline assignment: CDR1 SGHRS and CDR2 YFSETQ. The CDR3 runs to 13 residues. The CDR3 nucleotides read TGCGCCAGCAGCTCGACTGGCTACAATGAGCAGTTCTTC. The encoded protein is CASSSTGYNEQFF.

V is TRBV25-1 and J is TRBJ1-1, with D hard to call. V was shortened by 3 bases and J by 8 bases, with 19 bases between the two germline ends. The germline V gene has CDR1 MGHDK and CDR2 SYGVNS. The length of the CDR3 is 15 residues. CDR3 DNA sequence: TGTGCCAGCAGTGACGAGTATAAAAGAGAATCCGAAGCTTTCTTT. Its translation: CASSDEYKRESEAFF.

This chain uses TRBV5-1 with TRBJ2-7; the D gene is possibly TRBD1 (6 bases). This CDR3 comprises 15 residues. Trimming shortened V by 2 bases and J by 0 bases, and 12 bases separated the two germline ends. Germline V gene sequence: CDR1 SGHRS, CDR2 YFSETQ. CDR3 sequence: CASSLAQGSSYEQYF. CDR3 sequence (DNA): TGCGCCAGCAGCTTAGCCCAGGGGAGCTCCTACGAGCAGTACTTC. Full variable domain (rest looked up from reference TRBV5-1 and TRBJ2-7): KAGVTQTPRYLIKTRGQQVTLSCSPISGHRSVSWYQQTPGQGLQFLFEYFSETQRNKGNFPGRFSGRQFSNSRSEMNVSTLELGDSALYLCASSLAQGSSYEQYFGPGTRLTVT.

The chain has TRBV10-3 and TRBJ2-3, with 7 bases identical to TRBD2. Per the germline V gene, CDR1 is ENHRY and CDR2 is SYGVKD. J gave up 2 bases and V 8 bases, and 1 base lay outside the gene matches. The CDR3 loop spans 12 amino acids. DNA of the CDR3: TGTGCCATCGCGGGGGACACAGATACGCAGTATTTT. It translates to CAIAGDTDTQYF.

The V call is TRBV2, the J call TRBJ1-1; no firm D call. Trimming pared 11 bases from V and 3 bases from J, leaving 19 bases between. Germline V lookup: CDR1 SNHLY, CDR2 FYNNEI. The CDR3 totals 14 residues. Here the CDR3 reads CASSWGGMDTEAFF. CDR3 coding DNA: TGTGCCTCCTCCTGGGGAGGGATGGACACTGAAGCTTTCTTT.

The genes are TRBV29-1 and TRBJ1-1, with unresolved D. This CDR3 contains 15 residues. The germline V gene encodes CDR1 SQVTM and CDR2 ANQGSEA. Trimming left V 4 bases short and J 0 bases short, with 15 bases between. CDR3 region: CSVARGTFLNTEAFF. As DNA, the CDR3 is TGCAGCGTTGCCCGGGGTACCTTTTTGAACACTGAAGCTTTCTTT. The full variable domain, its missing parts supplied by reference TRBV29-1 and TRBJ1-1, is SAVISQKPSRDICQRGTSLTIQCQVDSQVTMMFWYRQQPGQSLTLIATANQGSEATYESGFVIDKFPISRPNLTFSTLTVSNMSPEDSSIYLCSVARGTFLNTEAFFGQGTRLTVV.

This clone has only one observation. The rearrangement joins TRBV5-1 to TRBJ2-5, with TRBD1 as a possible D gene (6 bases). V lost 0 bases, J lost 1 base, and 13 bases lay in between. CDR3 length: 16 amino acids. Germline lookup yields CDR1 SGHRS and CDR2 YFSETQ. CDR3 DNA sequence: TGCGCCAGCAGCTTGGATCTGGGACACCGCCAAGAGACCCAGTACTTC. Translated: CASSLDLGHRQETQYF. The whole variable domain, remainder taken from reference TRBV5-1 and TRBJ2-5, is KAGVTQTPRYLIKTRGQQVTLSCSPISGHRSVSWYQQTPGQGLQFLFEYFSETQRNKGNFPGRFSGRQFSNSRSEMNVSTLELGDSALYLCASSLDLGHRQETQYFGPGTRLLVL.

The chain couples TRBV4-3 to TRBJ2-1; 10 positions agree with TRBD2. Germline lookup yields CDR1 LGHNA and CDR2 YSLEER. The CDR3 sequence is 16 residues long. With 4 bases clipped from V and 6 bases from J, the junction kept 9 bases outside the gene matches. CDR3 sequence: CASSRLLAGPANEQFF. The CDR3 nucleotides read TGCGCCAGCAGCCGACTACTAGCGGGACCTGCCAATGAGCAGTTCTTC.

The V call is TRBV4-2, the J call TRBJ2-5, with D maybe TRBD2 (6 bases). The end of the DNA aligns better with TRBJ2-7, so the J call may be wrong. Germline CDR1 and CDR2: LGHNA and YNFKEQ. The CDR3 totals 15 residues. The CDR3 reads CASRPTQGDFYEQYF. CDR3 DNA sequence: TGTGCCAGCAGACCGACGCAAGGGGACTTCTACGAGCAGTACTTC.

J is TRBJ1-1 and V is TRBV4-1, with D maybe TRBD1 (5 bases). The CDR3 consists of 13 residues. CDR1 and CDR2 from the germline V gene are MGHRA and YSYEKL. Trimming removed 3 bases from V and 1 base from J, with 6 bases in between. The CDR3 DNA sequence: TGCGCCAGCAGCCACCAGGGGAACACTGAAGCTTTCTTT. Protein product: CASSHQGNTEAFF.

The chain uses TRBV28 and TRBJ1-1; D not certain. The CDR3 sequence is 15 residues long. V shed 4 bases and J shed 3 bases, with 15 bases lying between them. Germline V gene lookup returns CDR1 MDHEN and CDR2 SYDVKM. The CDR3 loop is CASSSGSGRYTEAFF. In DNA, the CDR3 is TGTGCCAGCAGTTCAGGCTCCGGGAGGTACACTGAAGCTTTCTTT.

CDR3 region: CASSPWTGKKRDYGYTF. The CDR3 coding sequence is TGTGCCAGCTCACCGTGGACAGGTAAAAAGAGAGACTATGGCTACACCTTC. The V and J genes are TRBV18 and TRBJ1-2, with 7 bases fitting TRBD1. V gave up 3 bases and J gave up 3 bases; unmatched junction bases: 13. The CDR3 length is 17 residues. Germline CDR1 is KGHSH and CDR2 is LQKENI. Drawing the rest from reference TRBV18 and TRBJ1-2, the complete variable domain is NAGVMQNPRHLVRRRGQEARLRCSPMKGHSHVYWYRQLPEEGLKFMVYLQKENIIDESGMPKERFSAEFPKEGPSILRIQQVVRGDSAAYFCASSPWTGKKRDYGYTFGSGTRLTVV.

J is TRBJ2-1 and V is TRBV9; 9 bases map to TRBD2. The CDR3 contains 15 residues. V lost 4 bases and J lost 3; bases outside the gene matches: 5. The germline gives CDR1 SGDLS, CDR2 YYNGEE. The CDR3 coding sequence is TGTGCCAGCAGCATCCGACTAGCGGACTACAATGAGCAGTTCTTC. Its translation is CASSIRLADYNEQFF.

The chain carries TRBV6-5 and TRBJ1-1, with TRBD1 as a possible D gene (5 bases). The germline gives CDR1 MNHEY, CDR2 SVGAGI. The CDR3 has 12 amino acids. The V gene lost 5 bases and the J gene lost 4 bases, with 8 bases spanning the gap. The CDR3 DNA sequence: TGTGCCAGCAGTCCGGGGGGCACTGAAGCTTTCTTT. Translation: CASSPGGTEAFF.

This chain connects TRBV7-3 to TRBJ2-1; D is possibly TRBD2 (6 bases). The V gene lost 3 bases and the J gene lost 3 bases, with 12 bases spanning the gap. Germline values: CDR1 SGHTA, CDR2 FQGTGA. This CDR3 spans 15 amino acids. In DNA form, the CDR3 reads TGTGCCAGCAGCTTTGAGCGGGCTGTCTACAATGAGCAGTTCTTC. It translates to CASSFERAVYNEQFF. Drawing the rest from reference TRBV7-3 and TRBJ2-1, the complete variable domain is GAGVSQTPSNKVTEKGKYVELRCDPISGHTALYWYRQSLGQGPEFLIYFQGTGAADDSGLPNDRFFAVRPEGSVSTLKIQRTERGDSAVYLCASSFERAVYNEQFFGPGTRLTVL.

Turning to this clone: This sample also contains other DNA sequences that code for the same CDR3. CDR3 amino acids: CSVGGLEQYF. The DNA for the CDR3 is TGCAGCGTTGGGGGGCTCGAGCAGTACTTC. The chain joins TRBV29-1 to TRBJ2-7; tentative D call: TRBD1 (6 bases). Germline CDR1 and CDR2: SQVTM and ANQGSEA. V lost 4 bases to trimming and J lost 6 bases, with 7 bases between them. The CDR3 sequence is 10 residues long.

In DNA, the CDR3 is TGTGCCAGCAGATTGGGACTAGCGGAAGGCACCGGGGAGCTGTTTTTT. Its protein is CASRLGLAEGTGELFF. V gene TRBV11-2 combines with J gene TRBJ2-2; 11 bases fit TRBD2. The trim removed 6 bases at V and 4 bases at J, leaving 7 bases unmatched. Germline loops: CDR1 SGHAT, CDR2 FQNNGV. The CDR3 has 16 amino acids.

This sequence joins TRBV15 and TRBJ1-4; unclear D gene. This CDR3 region has 15 residues. CDR1 and CDR2 (germline): LNHNV, YYDKDF (reference sequence). V gave up 0 bases and J gave up 3 bases, with 8 bases separating them. The chain's CDR3 is CATSRELAANEKLFF. The DNA of the CDR3 is TGTGCCACCAGCAGAGAGCTAGCGGCTAATGAAAAACTGTTTTTT.

This chain uses TRBV6-1 with TRBJ1-5, with 8 bases lining up with TRBD1. The V segment lost 8 bases and the J segment 7 bases; nucleotides outside the gene matches: 10. CDR1 MNHNS and CDR2 SASEGT come from the germline V gene. The length of the CDR3 is 14 residues. The CDR3 loop is CASATGQVGQPQHF. The CDR3 bases are TGTGCCAGCGCAACGGGACAGGTCGGGCAGCCCCAGCATTTT.

The genes are TRBV30 and TRBJ2-5; D may be TRBD1 (6 bases). The CDR3 has 16 residues. V gave up 1 base and J gave up 1 base, with 16 bases separating them. The germline V gene has CDR1 GTSNPN and CDR2 SVGIG (reference sequence). CDR3 nucleotides: TGTGCCTGGAGTGACCCCCGGGACATCTTCCAAGAGACCCAGTACTTC. Translated: CAWSDPRDIFQETQYF.

The CDR3 here is CASSPGLAGGTDTQYF. The CDR3 nucleotides read TGTGCCAGCAGCCCGGGACTAGCGGGAGGCACAGATACGCAGTATTTT. V gene TRBV4-2 combines with J gene TRBJ2-3; 14 bases line up with TRBD2. The CDR3 has 16 residues. The trim removed 4 bases at V and 1 base at J, leaving 1 base unmatched. The germline CDR1 and CDR2 sequences are LGHNA and YNFKEQ.